A single TCR beta chain is shown here with its context. This sample was included in a study of human thymus T cells. The data were produced by immunoSEQ multiplex PCR, yet TCRdb's version contains in-frame clones alone and is incomplete. Among about 60,000 clones listed, 94% were seen once. Looked up from germline, CDR1 is SQVTM and CDR2 is ANQGSEA. V was cut by 2 bases and J by 2 bases, with 13 bases left in between. CDR3 size: 15 residues. Those donating were healthy Finnish infants in corrective surgery for congenital heart defects. This TCR was sampled from a boy in the first two years of life with a congenital heart defect but otherwise immunologically healthy. Material: blood. The gene calls are TRBV29-1 and TRBJ2-1; D perhaps matches TRBD1 (6 bases). The CDR3 here is CSVESSGTPYNEQFF. CDR3 sequence (DNA): TGCAGCGTTGAATCCTCCGGGACACCCTACAATGAGCAGTTCTTC.